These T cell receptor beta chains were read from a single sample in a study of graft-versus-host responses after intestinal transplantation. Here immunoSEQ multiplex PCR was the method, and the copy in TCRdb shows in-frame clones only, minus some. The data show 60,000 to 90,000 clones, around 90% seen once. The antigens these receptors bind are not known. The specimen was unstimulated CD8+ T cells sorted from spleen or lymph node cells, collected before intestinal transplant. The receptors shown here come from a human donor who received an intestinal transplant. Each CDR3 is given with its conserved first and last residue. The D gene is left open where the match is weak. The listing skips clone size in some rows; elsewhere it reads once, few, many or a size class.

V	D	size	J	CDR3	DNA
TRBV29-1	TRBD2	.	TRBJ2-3	CSVTSGGDATQYF	TGCAGCGTTACTAGCGGGGGGGACGCTACGCAGTATTTT
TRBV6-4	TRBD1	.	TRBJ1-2	CASSDSDRRQSGYTF	TGTGCCAGCAGTGACTCGGACAGGCGGCAGAGTGGCTACACCTTC
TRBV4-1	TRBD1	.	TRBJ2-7	CASSQDGTGDSYEQYF	TGCGCCAGCAGCCAAGATGGGACAGGAGACTCCTACGAGCAGTACTTC
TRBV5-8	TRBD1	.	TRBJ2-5	CASSPPTGSQETQYF	TGTGCCAGCAGCCCGCCGACAGGGTCCCAAGAGACCCAGTACTTC
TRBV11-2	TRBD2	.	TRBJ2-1	CASSQGVRLAGYNEQFF	TGTGCCAGCAGCCAGGGGGTTCGGCTAGCGGGGTACAATGAGCAGTTCTTC
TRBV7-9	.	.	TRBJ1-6	CASSLEASPLHF	TGTGCCAGCAGCTTAGAAGCTTCACCCCTCCACTTT
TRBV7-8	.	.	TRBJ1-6	CASSLVQGFSPLHF	TGTGCCAGCAGCTTAGTCCAGGGGTTTTCACCCCTCCACTTT
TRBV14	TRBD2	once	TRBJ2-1	CASSQVGLAGGPSYNEQFF	TGTGCCAGCAGCCAAGTGGGACTAGCGGGGGGGCCCTCCTACAATGAGCAGTTCTTC
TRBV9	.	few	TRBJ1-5	CASSVEETQPQHF	TGTGCCAGCAGCGTAGAGGAGACGCAGCCCCAGCATTTT
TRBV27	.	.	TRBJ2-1	CASSRTDNEQFF	TGTGCCAGCAGCCGGACAGACAATGAGCAGTTCTTC
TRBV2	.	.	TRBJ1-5	CASATGTSAVSNQPQHF	TGTGCCAGCGCGACCGGGACATCCGCCGTGAGCAATCAGCCCCAGCATTTT
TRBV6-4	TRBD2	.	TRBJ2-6	CASSPSGLSGANVLTF	TGTGCCAGCAGCCCTAGCGGCCTCTCTGGGGCCAACGTCCTGACTTTC
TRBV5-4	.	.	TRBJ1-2	CASSSTVNYGYTF	TGTGCCAGCAGCTCGACAGTAAACTATGGCTACACCTTC
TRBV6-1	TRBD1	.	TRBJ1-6	CATWDRGQNSPLHF	TGTGCCACTTGGGACAGGGGACAGAATTCACCCCTCCACTTT
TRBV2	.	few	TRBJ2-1	CASSEGWTESYNEQFF	TGTGCCAGCAGTGAGGGGTGGACAGAGTCCTACAATGAGCAGTTCTTC
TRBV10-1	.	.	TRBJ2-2	CASSRVDTGELFF	TGCGCCAGCAGCAGGGTAGACACCGGGGAGCTGTTTTTT
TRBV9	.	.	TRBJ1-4	CASSPGAGNEKLFF	TGTGCCAGCAGCCCAGGGGCTGGTAATGAAAAACTGTTTTTT
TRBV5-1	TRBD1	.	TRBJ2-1	CASSLTGVNEQFF	TGCGCCAGCAGCTTGACAGGGGTTAATGAGCAGTTCTTC
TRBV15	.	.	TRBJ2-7	CATSTTSGYEQYF	TGTGCCACCAGCACTACCTCAGGCTACGAGCAGTACTTC
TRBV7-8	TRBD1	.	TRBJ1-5	CASSAGGGQPQHF	TGTGCCAGCAGCGCAGGGGGAGGACAGCCCCAGCATTTT
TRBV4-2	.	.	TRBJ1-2	CASSPPGGPNYGYTF	TGTGCCAGCAGCCCCCCGGGGGGCCCTAACTATGGCTACACCTTC
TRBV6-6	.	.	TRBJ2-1	CASTHSWNEQFF	TGTGCCAGCACCCACTCGTGGAATGAGCAGTTCTTC
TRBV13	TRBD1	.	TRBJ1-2	CASSLQTGIYGYTF	TGTGCCAGCAGCTTACAGACAGGGATCTATGGCTACACCTTC
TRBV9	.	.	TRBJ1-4	CASSVADSYEKLFF	TGTGCCAGCAGCGTAGCTGACAGTTATGAAAAACTGTTTTTT
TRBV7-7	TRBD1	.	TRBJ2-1	CASSLGRGPYNEQFF	TGTGCTAGCAGCTTAGGCAGGGGGCCCTACAATGAGCAGTTCTTC
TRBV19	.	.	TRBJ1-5	CASSIFIGGVQPQHF	TGTGCCAGTAGTATTTTCATCGGCGGGGTTCAGCCCCAGCATTTT
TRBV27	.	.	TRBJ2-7	CASGRTPYEQYF	TGTGCCAGCGGGCGGACTCCCTACGAGCAGTACTTC
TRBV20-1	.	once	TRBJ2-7	CSAKRTIEQYF	TGCAGTGCTAAGAGGACTATCGAGCAGTACTTC
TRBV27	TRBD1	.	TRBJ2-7	CATGTDEQYF	TGTGCCACCGGGACAGACGAGCAGTACTTC
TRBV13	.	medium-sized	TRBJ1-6	CASSLRSSYNSPLHF	TGTGCCAGCAGCCTTAGGAGCTCCTATAATTCACCCCTCCACTTT
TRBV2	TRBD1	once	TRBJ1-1	CASSEGQGAGTEAFF	TGTGCCAGCAGTGAAGGACAGGGGGCTGGGACTGAAGCTTTCTTT
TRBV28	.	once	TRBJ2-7	CASSEDGPSYEQYF	TGTGCCAGCAGCGAGGATGGCCCTTCCTACGAGCAGTACTTC
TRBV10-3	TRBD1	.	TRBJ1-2	CAISESISVGTDLNYGYTF	TGTGCCATCAGTGAGTCGATCTCTGTAGGGACAGACTTAAACTATGGCTACACCTTC
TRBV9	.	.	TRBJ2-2	CASSPNTGELFF	TGTGCCAGCAGCCCTAACACCGGGGAGCTGTTTTTT
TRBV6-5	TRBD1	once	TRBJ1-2	CASSTGTAMEGGYTF	TGTGCCAGCAGCACCGGGACAGCGATGGAGGGCGGCTACACCTTC
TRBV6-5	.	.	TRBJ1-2	CASSYFRSANYGYTF	TGTGCCAGCAGTTACTTCAGATCAGCTAACTATGGCTACACCTTC
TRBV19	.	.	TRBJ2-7	CASSPDVGTSYEQYF	TGTGCCAGTAGTCCCGACGTGGGGACAAGCTACGAGCAGTACTTC
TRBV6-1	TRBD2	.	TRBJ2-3	CASSELLAGVGDTQYF	TGTGCCAGCAGTGAATTGCTAGCGGGGGTGGGGGATACGCAGTATTTT
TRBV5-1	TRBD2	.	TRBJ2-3	CASSYASGGSTDTQYF	TGCGCCAGCAGCTATGCTAGCGGGGGGAGCACAGATACGCAGTATTTT
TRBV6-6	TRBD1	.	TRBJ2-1	CASRPGQGVWDEQFF	TGTGCCAGCAGACCGGGACAGGGGGTGTGGGATGAGCAGTTCTTC
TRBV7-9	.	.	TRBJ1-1	CASSLGISYPGAFF	TGTGCCAGCAGCTTAGGAATTAGTTATCCGGGGGCTTTCTTT
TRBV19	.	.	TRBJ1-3	CASSTETEGNTIYF	TGTGCCAGTAGTACTGAGACAGAAGGAAACACCATATATTTT
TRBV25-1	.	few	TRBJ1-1	CASSGISADTEAFF	TGTGCCAGCAGTGGGATTTCGGCGGACACTGAAGCTTTCTTT
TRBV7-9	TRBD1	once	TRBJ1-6	CASSLIAPGQESSPLHF	TGTGCCAGCAGCTTAATTGCCCCGGGACAGGAATCTTCACCCCTCCACTTT
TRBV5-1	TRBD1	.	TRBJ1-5	CASSPGTGEFQPQHF	TGCGCCAGCAGCCCTGGGACAGGGGAATTTCAGCCCCAGCATTTT